This TCR beta chain was obtained from a study of blood T cell repertoires in COVID-19. Study background: Acute-phase and convalescent COVID-19 samples originated in the United States, Italy and Spain.

This CDR3 spans 16 amino acids. Trimming pared 6 bases from V and 1 base from J, leaving 16 bases between. Germline V gene lookup returns CDR1 MDHEN and CDR2 SYDVKM. Libraries were prepared by immunoSEQ multiplex PCR; TCRdb keeps only in-frame clonotypes and omits some of them. The data contain a few hundred thousand clones, roughly 90% of them singletons. Sequences were obtained from peripheral blood. The clonotype originates from a man aged 18 to 35 with active or convalescent COVID-19. V usage is TRBV28 and J usage is TRBJ2-1; D possibly corresponds to TRBD2 (6 bases). The CDR3 spells CASRQTGVSSYNEQFF. In DNA, the CDR3 is TGTGCCAGCAGACAAACGGGAGTTTCTTCCTACAATGAGCAGTTCTTC.